Following are 8 T cell receptor beta chains from one sample sequenced in a study of blood T cell repertoires in COVID-19. Method: immunoSEQ multiplex PCR; TCRdb's copy keeps in-frame clones and lacks some. The sample holds some 190,000 clones, 82% seen once. Sequencing used peripheral blood. The receptors were gathered from a woman in her fifties or sixties with COVID-19, enrolled during active disease.

The CDR3 nucleotides are TGTGCCAGCAGCCAAGAAAGGCCTAGCGGGATTGGAGAGACCCAGTACTTC. It encodes CASSQERPSGIGETQYF. V is TRBV3-1 (or the pseudogene TRBV3-2) and J is TRBJ2-5; 9 bases fit TRBD2. The CDR3 is 17 residues long. Germline V gene sequence: CDR1 LGHDT, CDR2 YNNKEL (reference sequence). The junction had 9 bases not matched to a gene; V was cut back by 0 bases and J by 4 bases.

This sequence joins TRBV7-2 and TRBJ1-5, with 9 bases identical to TRBD1. V was clipped by 4 bases and J by 6 bases; unmatched bases: 4. This CDR3 contains 14 residues. Looked up from germline, CDR1 is SGHTA and CDR2 is FQGNSA. The CDR3 loop is CASSSGQGTQPQHF. CDR3 nucleotides: TGTGCCAGCAGCTCCGGACAGGGGACTCAGCCCCAGCATTTT.

The chain recombines TRBV28 with TRBJ2-2; D possibly corresponds to TRBD2 (5 bases). The CDR3 extends over 13 amino acids. The germline V gene has CDR1 MDHEN and CDR2 SYDVKM. Trimming removed 8 bases at V and 4 bases at J, with 11 bases between. The CDR3 spells CASRVRVTGELFF. The CDR3 DNA is TGTGCCAGCCGGGTGAGGGTCACCGGGGAGCTGTTTTTT. The variable domain in full, with the rest retrieved from reference TRBV28 and TRBJ2-2, is DVKVTQSSRYLVKRTGEKVFLECVQDMDHENMFWYRQDPGLGLRLIYFSYDVKMKEKGDIPEGYSVSREKKERFSLILESASTNQTSMYLCASRVRVTGELFFGEGSRLTVL.

In this sample, this clone turned up a few times. V is TRBV28 and J is TRBJ1-2; the match to TRBD1 covers 8 bases. J lost 4 bases, V lost 8 bases, and 3 bases had no gene match. This CDR3 spans 12 amino acids. In germline, CDR1 is MDHEN, CDR2 SYDVKM. CDR3 DNA sequence: TGTGCCAGCCTCGGACAGGGCTATGGCTACACCTTC. Translating it yields CASLGQGYGYTF.

The gene calls are TRBV2 and TRBJ1-2; perhaps TRBD1 as D (6 bases). V lost 5 bases and J 5 bases, leaving 9 bases between the germline ends. CDR3 length equals 12 residues. Germline V CDR1 and CDR2: SNHLY, FYNNEI. CDR3 nucleotides: TGTGCCAGCAGTAACAGGGTTTATGGCTACACCTTC. This sequence encodes CASSNRVYGYTF.

The rearrangement joins TRBV3-1 (or the pseudogene TRBV3-2) to TRBJ2-1, with a tentative D call TRBD2 (5 bases). The CDR3 has 16 residues. Trimming pared 4 bases from V and 0 bases from J, leaving 13 bases between. The germline gives CDR1 LGHDT, CDR2 YNNKEL (reference sequence). The CDR3: CASSPGGVLSYNEQFF. The DNA of the CDR3 is TGTGCCAGCAGCCCCGGAGGCGTCCTCTCCTACAATGAGCAGTTCTTC.

The chain recombines TRBV29-1 with TRBJ2-3, with 8 bases matching TRBD2. Germline CDR1 reads SQVTM; CDR2 reads ANQGSEA. This CDR3 contains 13 residues. Losses at the gene ends were 8 bases for V and 4 bases for J; bases not matched to a gene: 8. The CDR3 sequence: CSLSPGGADTQYF. The CDR3, as DNA: TGCAGCCTTTCGCCGGGGGGGGCAGATACGCAGTATTTT.

This clone appeared a few times. The chain links TRBV6-5 to TRBJ1-5, with a tentative D call TRBD1 (5 bases). The germline V gene has CDR1 MNHEY and CDR2 SVGAGI. V lost 5 bases, J lost 7 bases, and 12 bases lay in between. This CDR3 has 13 amino acids. CDR3 nucleotide sequence: TGTGCCAGCAGTAGGGAGGGGAGACAGCCCCAGCATTTT. Protein product: CASSREGRQPQHF.